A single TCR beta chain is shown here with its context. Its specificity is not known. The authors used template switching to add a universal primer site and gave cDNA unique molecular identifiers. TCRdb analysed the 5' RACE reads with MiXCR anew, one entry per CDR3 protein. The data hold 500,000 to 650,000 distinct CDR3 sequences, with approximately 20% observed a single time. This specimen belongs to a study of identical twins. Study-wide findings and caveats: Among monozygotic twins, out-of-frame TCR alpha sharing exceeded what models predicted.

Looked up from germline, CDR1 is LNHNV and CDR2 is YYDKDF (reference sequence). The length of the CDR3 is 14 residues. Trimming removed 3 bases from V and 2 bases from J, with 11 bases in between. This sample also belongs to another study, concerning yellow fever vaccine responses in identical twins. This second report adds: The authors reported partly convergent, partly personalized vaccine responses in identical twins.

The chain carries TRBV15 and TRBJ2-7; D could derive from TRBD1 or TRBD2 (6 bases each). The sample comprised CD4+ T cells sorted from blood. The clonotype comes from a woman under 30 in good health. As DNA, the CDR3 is TGTGCCACCAGCAGGACAGGAGGGGCCTACGAGCAGTACGTC. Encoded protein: CATSRTGGAYEQYV.